This is a list of T cell receptor beta chains from one sample in a study of blood T cell repertoires in COVID-19. Sequencing used immunoSEQ multiplex PCR; TCRdb keeps in-frame clones, though not all of them. The table includes 88,000 or so clones, more than 75% detected once. The sample consisted of peripheral blood. The origin of the receptors is a human donor in a cohort sampled during active COVID-19. Both conserved end residues are trimmed from each CDR3. Each record gives: V gene, J gene, CDR3 protein.

TRBV4-1	TRBJ2-1	ASSQRFDYGSNEQF
TRBV6-5	TRBJ2-1	ASSRTGNNEQF
TRBV18	TRBJ2-7	ASSPFGGAPYEQY
TRBV7-8	TRBJ1-4	ASSSGQRATNEKLF
TRBV28	TRBJ1-1	ASSFDRPYTEAF
TRBV9	TRBJ2-6	ASSATGTGYSGANVLT
TRBV2	TRBJ2-3	ASRLRRGTQY
TRBV5-1	TRBJ2-7	ASSSTLATYEQY
TRBV4-2	TRBJ2-7	ASSLSGTPAYEQY
TRBV5-1	TRBJ1-6	ASSEQAPRNSPLH
TRBV29-1	TRBJ2-7	SAKGGGLSYEQY
TRBV7-7	TRBJ1-4	ASSLHPPGASTNEKLF
TRBV10-1	TRBJ2-1	ASSTSGVEQF
TRBV9	TRBJ2-7	ASSPRALAGLEQY
TRBV19	TRBJ2-1	ASSTSDASGRVSYNEQF
TRBV11-3	TRBJ2-7	ASSKGTDYEQY
TRBV2	TRBJ1-5	ASRAVGRNQPQH
TRBV3-1/TRBV3-2	TRBJ1-4	ASSHRDRGEKLF
TRBV27	TRBJ2-1	ASRGGASGDEQF
TRBV18	TRBJ1-5	ASADIGSNQPQH
TRBV3-1/TRBV3-2	TRBJ1-1	ASSILRGRGTEAF
TRBV2	TRBJ2-1	ASSPRTSGSDEQF